This T cell receptor beta chain was retrieved from a study of preoperative IRX-2 immunotherapy in early breast cancer. Clones were sequenced by immunoSEQ multiplex PCR, and TCRdb holds only the in-frame ones, with some missing. The sample includes 20,000 to 25,000 clones, about 87% of them seen just once. Germline assignment: CDR1 SGHVS and CDR2 FQNEAQ. V lost 3 bases to trimming and J lost 12 bases; unmatched junction nucleotides: 13. The CDR3 is 15 amino acids. Treatment: preoperative locoregional IRX-2 cytokine immunotherapy. Samples came from a phase Ib trial of preoperative locoregional IRX-2 cytokine immunotherapy.

This clonotype was obtained from a human donor with breast cancer. V and J are TRBV7-8 and TRBJ1-4, with 7 bases fitting TRBD1. The source was tumor tissue, collected after IRX-2 immunotherapy. The CDR3 coding sequence is TGTGCCAGCAGCTTGGGGCGACAGGGCGTAACGGAACTGTTTTTT. As protein: CASSLGRQGVTELFF.